The rows below give T cell receptor beta chains drawn from one sample of a study of identical twins. MiXCR, run by TCRdb on the 5' RACE reads, gives a single entry per CDR3 protein. Among roughly 770,000 distinct CDR3 sequences, roughly 18% were seen once, and the ten largest hold roughly 13%. The same sample was also used in a study of T cells expressing NK-cell markers.

The sample comprised PBMCs. Receptors were obtained from a woman younger than 35 in good health. Both conserved end residues are part of each CDR3. The order of the fields is D gene, J gene, V gene, clone size, CDR3 DNA, CDR3 protein. The D gene is left open where the match is weak. Some rows have no size entry. The others give once, few or many, or a class for an expanded clone.

d_gene: TRBD1
j_gene: TRBJ2-5
v_gene: TRBV7-8
abundance: few
CDR3nt: TGTGCCAGCAGCTTGAACGACAGGGGCAGAGAGACCCAGTACTTC
CDR3aa: CASSLNDRGRETQYF

d_gene: TRBD1
j_gene: TRBJ2-1
v_gene: TRBV5-1
abundance: few
CDR3nt: TGCGCCAGCAGCTTGACCGGGACAGGGGATGAGCAGTTCTTC
CDR3aa: CASSLTGTGDEQFF

d_gene: TRBD2
j_gene: TRBJ2-1
v_gene: TRBV10-3
abundance: NA
CDR3nt: TGTGCCATCACGGCGGGGGGCAATGAGCAGTTCTTC
CDR3aa: CAITAGGNEQFF

d_gene: NA
j_gene: TRBJ1-1
v_gene: TRBV19
abundance: NA
CDR3nt: TGTGCCAGTAATAACCCGGGTGAAGCTTTCTTT
CDR3aa: CASNNPGEAFF

d_gene: NA
j_gene: TRBJ1-6
v_gene: TRBV20-1
abundance: NA
CDR3nt: TGCAGTGCTACCGGACAGAGCTCCTATAATTCACCCCTCCACTTT
CDR3aa: CSATGQSSYNSPLHF

d_gene: NA
j_gene: TRBJ2-7
v_gene: TRBV7-8
abundance: few
CDR3nt: TGTGCCAGCAGTTTGAACGCCGGGGATCCCCTGGAGCAGTACTTC
CDR3aa: CASSLNAGDPLEQYF

d_gene: TRBD2
j_gene: TRBJ2-5
v_gene: TRBV12-3/TRBV12-4
abundance: NA
CDR3nt: TGTGCCAGCTGCCACGGGGGGTACCAAGAGACCCAGTACTTC
CDR3aa: CASCHGGYQETQYF

d_gene: NA
j_gene: TRBJ1-1
v_gene: TRBV15
abundance: few
CDR3nt: TGTGCCACCAGCAGAGATGGCAGGGGTTGGACTGAAGCTTTCTTT
CDR3aa: CATSRDGRGWTEAFF

d_gene: NA
j_gene: TRBJ1-1
v_gene: TRBV4-3
abundance: NA
CDR3nt: TGCGCCAGCAGCCAAGAAGTGATAGGTGAAGCTTTCTTT
CDR3aa: CASSQEVIGEAFF

d_gene: TRBD2
j_gene: TRBJ2-7
v_gene: TRBV5-5
abundance: NA
CDR3nt: TGTGCCAGCAGCTACGGGACTAGTGACTACGAGCAGTACTTC
CDR3aa: CASSYGTSDYEQYF

d_gene: NA
j_gene: TRBJ1-2
v_gene: TRBV14
abundance: many
CDR3nt: TGTGCCAGCAGCCAAGGGGGAAACTATGGCTACACCTTC
CDR3aa: CASSQGGNYGYTF

d_gene: NA
j_gene: TRBJ2-2
v_gene: TRBV5-1
abundance: few
CDR3nt: TGCGCCAGCAGCCCTAAGAGCACCGGGGAGCTGTTTTTT
CDR3aa: CASSPKSTGELFF

d_gene: NA
j_gene: TRBJ2-1
v_gene: TRBV12-3/TRBV12-4
abundance: NA
CDR3nt: TGTGCCAGCAGTTTCGGAGTTTCCTACAATGAGCAGTTCTTC
CDR3aa: CASSFGVSYNEQFF

d_gene: NA
j_gene: TRBJ2-1
v_gene: TRBV20-1
abundance: few
CDR3nt: TGCAGTGCACCCCGGGGGAGGTCCTACAATGAGCAGTTCTTC
CDR3aa: CSAPRGRSYNEQFF

d_gene: NA
j_gene: TRBJ2-1
v_gene: TRBV5-1
abundance: few
CDR3nt: TGCGCCAGCAGCTTGGGGCAGGGTGACTACCCCGAGCAGTTCTTC
CDR3aa: CASSLGQGDYPEQFF

d_gene: NA
j_gene: TRBJ2-1
v_gene: TRBV7-9
abundance: NA
CDR3nt: TGTGCCAGCAGCTTAGTATCCGGGGGCCATGGTGAGCAGTTCTTC
CDR3aa: CASSLVSGGHGEQFF

d_gene: TRBD2
j_gene: TRBJ2-1
v_gene: TRBV20-1
abundance: few
CDR3nt: TGCAGTTACGTAGCGGGAAGCTCCTACAATGAGCAGTTCTTC
CDR3aa: CSYVAGSSYNEQFF

d_gene: TRBD1
j_gene: TRBJ2-1
v_gene: TRBV5-1
abundance: NA
CDR3nt: TGCGCCAGCAGCTTGTCCGGGACAGGGGATGGAGAGCAGTTCTTC
CDR3aa: CASSLSGTGDGEQFF

d_gene: NA
j_gene: TRBJ2-7
v_gene: TRBV5-6
abundance: NA
CDR3nt: TGTGCCAGCAGCTTGGCGGGGCAGGTCGTGAAGCAGTACTTC
CDR3aa: CASSLAGQVVKQYF

d_gene: NA
j_gene: TRBJ2-1
v_gene: TRBV20-1
abundance: NA
CDR3nt: TGCAGTGCTAGAGACCCTTCTGAGGGAGTGGTGGGTGAGCAGTTCTTC
CDR3aa: CSARDPSEGVVGEQFF

d_gene: NA
j_gene: TRBJ2-1
v_gene: TRBV5-1
abundance: NA
CDR3nt: TGCGCCAGCAGCTTCGCCAGACACAATGAGCAGTTCTTC
CDR3aa: CASSFARHNEQFF

d_gene: NA
j_gene: TRBJ2-2
v_gene: TRBV5-5
abundance: NA
CDR3nt: TGTGCCAGCAGCTTTGGGCCCCCCGCCGGGGAGCTGTTTTTT
CDR3aa: CASSFGPPAGELFF

d_gene: NA
j_gene: TRBJ2-1
v_gene: TRBV20-1
abundance: few
CDR3nt: TGCAGCCCTACTAGCTCCCGTTCCTACAATGAGCAGTTCTTC
CDR3aa: CSPTSSRSYNEQFF

d_gene: TRBD2
j_gene: TRBJ2-5
v_gene: TRBV11-2
abundance: NA
CDR3nt: TGTGCCAGCAGCCTCGGGACTAGCGGGCCAGAGACCCAGTACTTC
CDR3aa: CASSLGTSGPETQYF

d_gene: NA
j_gene: TRBJ1-2
v_gene: TRBV10-3
abundance: many
CDR3nt: TGTGCCATCAGTGAGGGACAGTTTTACTATGGCTACACCTTC
CDR3aa: CAISEGQFYYGYTF

d_gene: NA
j_gene: TRBJ2-7
v_gene: TRBV10-3
abundance: few
CDR3nt: TGTGCCATCGGACAGCTTACCTACGAGCAGTACTTC
CDR3aa: CAIGQLTYEQYF

d_gene: NA
j_gene: TRBJ2-1
v_gene: TRBV5-1
abundance: NA
CDR3nt: TGCGCCAGCAGCTTGGTGGTGAGCTCCTACAATGAGCAGATCTTC
CDR3aa: CASSLVVSSYNEQIF

d_gene: NA
j_gene: TRBJ1-1
v_gene: TRBV29-1
abundance: NA
CDR3nt: TGCAGCGTTGTTTCGGGGGACACTGAAGCTTTCTTT
CDR3aa: CSVVSGDTEAFF